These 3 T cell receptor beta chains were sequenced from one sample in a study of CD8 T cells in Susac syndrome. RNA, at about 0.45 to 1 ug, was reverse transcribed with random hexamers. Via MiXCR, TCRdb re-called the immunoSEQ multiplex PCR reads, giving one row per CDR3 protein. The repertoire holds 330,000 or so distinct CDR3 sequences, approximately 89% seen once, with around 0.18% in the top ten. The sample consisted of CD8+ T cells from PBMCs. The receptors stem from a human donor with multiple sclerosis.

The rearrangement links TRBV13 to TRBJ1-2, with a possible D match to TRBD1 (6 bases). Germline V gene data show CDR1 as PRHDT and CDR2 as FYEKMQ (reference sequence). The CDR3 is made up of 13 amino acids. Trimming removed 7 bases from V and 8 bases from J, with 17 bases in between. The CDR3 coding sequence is TGTGCCAGCACCGCGTACAGGGCTCCAGGCTACACCTTC. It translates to CASTAYRAPGYTF.

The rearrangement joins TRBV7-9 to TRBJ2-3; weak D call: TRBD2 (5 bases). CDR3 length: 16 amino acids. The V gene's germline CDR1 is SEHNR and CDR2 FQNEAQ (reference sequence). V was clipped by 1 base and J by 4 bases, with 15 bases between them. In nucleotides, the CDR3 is TGTGCCAGCAGCTTAGTTGCCTCTGAGGGCCCAGATACGCAGTATTTT. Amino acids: CASSLVASEGPDTQYF.

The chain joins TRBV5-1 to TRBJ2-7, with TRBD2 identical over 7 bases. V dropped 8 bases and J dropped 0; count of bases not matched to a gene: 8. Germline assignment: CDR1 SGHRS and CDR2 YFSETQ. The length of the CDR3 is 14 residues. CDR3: CASNPSGSSYEQYF. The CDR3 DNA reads TGCGCCAGTAACCCTAGCGGTTCCTCCTACGAGCAGTACTTC.